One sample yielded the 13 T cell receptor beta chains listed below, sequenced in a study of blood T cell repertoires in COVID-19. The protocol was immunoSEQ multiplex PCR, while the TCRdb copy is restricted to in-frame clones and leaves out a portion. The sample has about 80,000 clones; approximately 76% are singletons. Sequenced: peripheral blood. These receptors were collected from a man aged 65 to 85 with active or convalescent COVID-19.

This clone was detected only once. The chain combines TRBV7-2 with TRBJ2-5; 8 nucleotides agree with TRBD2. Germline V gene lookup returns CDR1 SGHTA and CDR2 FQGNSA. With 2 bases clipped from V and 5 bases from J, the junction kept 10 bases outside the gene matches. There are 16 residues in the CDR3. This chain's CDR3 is CASSLRAAGAGETQYF. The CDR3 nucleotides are TGTGCCAGCAGCTTACGGGCAGCGGGGGCGGGGGAGACCCAGTACTTC.

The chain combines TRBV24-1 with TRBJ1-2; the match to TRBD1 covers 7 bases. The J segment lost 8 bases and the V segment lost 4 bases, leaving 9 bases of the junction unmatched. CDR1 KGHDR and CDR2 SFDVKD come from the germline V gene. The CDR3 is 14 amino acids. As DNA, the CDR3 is TGTGCCACCAGTGACCCCCGACAGGGATCAGGCTACACCTTC. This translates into CATSDPRQGSGYTF.

The CDR3 region has the DNA TGTGCCAGCAGCTTAGATTTAAAGCTCACAGATACGCAGTATTTT. Translated, it gives CASSLDLKLTDTQYF. The genes are TRBV11-3 and TRBJ2-3; no clear D gene. Germline V gene data show CDR1 as SGHNT and CDR2 as YENEEA. This CDR3 has 15 amino acids. Between the trimmed V and J ends, which lost 0 bases and 2 bases, there was a span of 9 bases.

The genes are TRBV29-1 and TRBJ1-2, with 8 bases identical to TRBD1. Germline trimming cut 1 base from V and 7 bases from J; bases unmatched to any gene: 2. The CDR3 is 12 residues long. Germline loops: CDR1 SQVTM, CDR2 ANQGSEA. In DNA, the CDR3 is TGCAGCGTTGAAGTCACAGGGGGTGGCTACACCTTC. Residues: CSVEVTGGGYTF.

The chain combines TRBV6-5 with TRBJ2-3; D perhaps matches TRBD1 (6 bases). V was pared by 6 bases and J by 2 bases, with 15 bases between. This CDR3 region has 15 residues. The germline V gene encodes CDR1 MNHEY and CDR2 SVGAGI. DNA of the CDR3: TGTGCCAGCAGGAATCCGGGACAACTCACAGATACGCAGTATTTT. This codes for CASRNPGQLTDTQYF.

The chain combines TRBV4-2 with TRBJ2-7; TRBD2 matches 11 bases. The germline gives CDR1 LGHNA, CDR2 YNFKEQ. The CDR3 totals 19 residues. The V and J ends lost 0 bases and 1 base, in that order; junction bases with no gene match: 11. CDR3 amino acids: CASSQEVRLAGGPSYEQYF. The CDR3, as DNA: TGTGCCAGCAGCCAAGAAGTACGGCTAGCGGGGGGTCCATCCTACGAGCAGTACTTC.

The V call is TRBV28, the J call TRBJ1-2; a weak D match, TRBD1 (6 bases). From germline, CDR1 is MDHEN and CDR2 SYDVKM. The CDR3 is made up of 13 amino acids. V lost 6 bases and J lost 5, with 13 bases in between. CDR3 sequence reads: CASRSGTPYGYTF. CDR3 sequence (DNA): TGTGCCAGCAGGTCCGGGACACCATATGGCTACACCTTC.

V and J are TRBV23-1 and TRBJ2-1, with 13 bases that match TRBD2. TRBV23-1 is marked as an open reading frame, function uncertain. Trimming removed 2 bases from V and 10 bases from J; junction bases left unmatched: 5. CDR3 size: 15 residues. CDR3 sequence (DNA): TGCGCCAGCAGTCAAGTACTAGCGGGGGGGCGGGAGCAGTTCTTC. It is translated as CASSQVLAGGREQFF.

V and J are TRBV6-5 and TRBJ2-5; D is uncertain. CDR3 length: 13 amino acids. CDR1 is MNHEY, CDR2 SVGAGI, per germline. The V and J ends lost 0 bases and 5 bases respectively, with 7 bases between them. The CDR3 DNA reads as TGTGCCAGCAGTTACTCGTCCGCGGAGACCCAGTACTTC. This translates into CASSYSSAETQYF.

In nucleotides, the CDR3 is TGTGCCAGTAGTATACGGGGACAACCCTACAATGAGCAGTTCTTC. It codes for CASSIRGQPYNEQFF. The gene calls are TRBV19 and TRBJ2-1; TRBD1 might be the D (6 bases). V was pared by 2 bases and J by 2 bases, with 10 bases between. This CDR3 is built from 15 residues. CDR1 and CDR2 (germline): LNHDA, SQIVND (reference sequence). Using reference TRBV19 and TRBJ2-1 for the parts outside the CDR3, the full variable domain is DGGITQSPKYLFRKEGQNVTLSCEQNLNHDAMYWYRQDPGQGLRLIYYSQIVNDFQKGDIAEGYSVSREKKESFPLTVTSAQKNPTAFYLCASSIRGQPYNEQFFGPGTRLTVL.

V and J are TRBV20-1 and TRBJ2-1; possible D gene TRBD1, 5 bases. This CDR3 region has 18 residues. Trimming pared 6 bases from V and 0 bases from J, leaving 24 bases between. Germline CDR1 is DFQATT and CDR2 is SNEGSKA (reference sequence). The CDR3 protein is CSASGSGSLVSSYNEQFF. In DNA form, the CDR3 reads TGCAGTGCAAGTGGTTCAGGGTCCCTAGTTAGCTCCTACAATGAGCAGTTCTTC.

The DNA for the CDR3 is TGCGCCAGCAGCTTGGGACCGCATGTGGGGGGAGATACGCAGTATTTT. Translated, it gives CASSLGPHVGGDTQYF. This sequence joins TRBV5-1 and TRBJ2-3; possibly TRBD2 for D (6 bases). This CDR3 region has 16 residues. CDR1 is SGHRS and CDR2 is YFSETQ in the germline V gene. V was pared by 0 bases and J by 5 bases, with 16 bases between.

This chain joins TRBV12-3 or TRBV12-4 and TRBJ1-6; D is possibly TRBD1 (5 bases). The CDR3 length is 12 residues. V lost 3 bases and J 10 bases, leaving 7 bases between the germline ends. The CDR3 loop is CASSFRGSPLHF. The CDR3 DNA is TGTGCCAGCAGTTTTAGGGGCTCACCCCTCCACTTT.